This T cell receptor (beta chain) was retrieved from a study of T cell repertoires in cytomegalovirus infection. Study-wide context: From public TCR beta signatures came an indication of both CMV infection and matching HLA type. Study-wide points: Frequencies of public TCR beta families were cumulated, and this identified carriers of CMV plus the relevant HLA.

This clonotype was seen more than once but under ten times. The antigen is undetermined. TCRdb itself ran the reads through MiXCR, one entry per CDR3 protein. The data contain more than 650,000 distinct CDR3 sequences, about a third of them singletons. This clonotype was obtained from a human donor in good health (CMV status not recorded). Some clones in this sample may be carry-over from other donors' samples. The sequenced sample consisted of PBMCs.

The CDR3 nucleotides read TGCAGCGTTGCCCGGCAGGGGGTTGAGACCCAGTACTTC. The encoded protein is CSVARQGVETQYF. This chain links TRBV29-1 with TRBJ2-5, with 7 bases identical to TRBD1. The V gene end was trimmed by 4 bases and the J gene end by 5 bases; junction bases not matched to a gene: 7. This CDR3 contains 13 residues. Germline loops: CDR1 SQVTM, CDR2 ANQGSEA.